Following are 6 T cell receptor beta chains from one sample sequenced in a study of regulatory T cells in long-lasting Graves disease. Time point indicated: newly diagnosed GD, antithyroid drugs for less than 3 months. From PBMCs, RNA was extracted and then used to make the TCR library. Researchers made TCR beta libraries by using iRepertoire HTBI primers and running Arm-PCR on CDR3 regions. TCRdb reanalysed the multiplex PCR reads using MiXCR and keeps one entry per CDR3 protein. Here the sample spans about 620,000 distinct CDR3 sequences, approximately 15% being singletons. These same records also appear under a second study, on T cells in Graves' hyperthyroidism and ophthalmopathy.

The material was peripheral blood mononuclear cells (PBMCs), obtained at new diagnosis, from a patient treated with antithyroid drugs. The receptors were sampled from a woman in her twenties or thirties with Graves disease.

At least ten counts were recorded for this clonotype. The chain uses TRBV30 and TRBJ1-1; no clear D. The germline CDR1 and CDR2 sequences are GTSNPN and SVGIG (reference sequence). CDR3 size: 13 residues. The germline V and J ends were trimmed by 0 bases and 2 bases, with 7 bases remaining between them. CDR3 sequence: CAWSVRANTEAFF. Here the CDR3 DNA reads TGTGCCTGGAGTGTACGTGCTAACACTGAAGCTTTCTTT.

This clonotype was picked up many times. The rearrangement uses TRBV11-1 and TRBJ2-5; D not resolved. The V and J ends lost 3 bases and 2 bases respectively, with 10 bases between them. The CDR3 runs 14 residues. Looked up from germline, CDR1 is SGHAT and CDR2 is FQDESV (reference sequence). CDR3 nucleotides: TGTGCCAGCAGCTTTATCCCCTGGCAAGAGACCCAGTACTTC. It codes for CASSFIPWQETQYF.

CDR3 region: CASSQDGSPDKNIQYF. The CDR3, as DNA: TGTGCCAGCAGCCAAGATGGGAGTCCCGACAAAAACATTCAGTACTTC. The J gene is TRBJ2-4, the V gene TRBV11-2; TRBD2 is a possible D gene (5 bases). Between the trimmed V and J ends, which lost 5 bases and 3 bases, there was a span of 17 bases. The length of the CDR3 is 16 residues. Germline V gene data show CDR1 as SGHAT and CDR2 as FQNNGV.

This clonotype was found a few times. This chain links TRBV2 with TRBJ2-1; D unclear. The CDR3 runs to 11 residues. V was shortened by 8 bases and J by 2 bases, with 4 bases between the two germline ends. Germline CDR1 reads SNHLY; CDR2 reads FYNNEI. CDR3 sequence reads: CASVAYNEQFF. The CDR3 DNA sequence: TGTGCCAGCGTGGCCTACAATGAGCAGTTCTTC.

The sample holds a few counts of this clonotype. For the CDR3, the DNA is TGCAGCGTTGCAGTACCGGGATCGGAAAAACTGTTTTTT. It encodes CSVAVPGSEKLFF. The V and J genes are TRBV29-1 and TRBJ1-4, with D hard to call. Trimming stripped 4 bases from V and 8 bases from J, with 14 bases between. Germline V gives CDR1 SQVTM, CDR2 ANQGSEA. The CDR3 contains 13 residues.

This clonotype was detected many times. V and J are TRBV7-3 and TRBJ1-2; D call uncertain. V lost 2 bases and J 6 bases, leaving 16 bases between the germline ends. This CDR3 spans 15 amino acids. Germline values: CDR1 SGHTA, CDR2 FQGTGA. The CDR3 reads CASSLQGGGSDGYTF. The CDR3 DNA sequence: TGTGCCAGCAGCTTACAAGGCGGAGGGTCTGATGGCTACACCTTC. Supplemented by reference TRBV7-3 and TRBJ1-2, the full variable domain reads GAGVSQTPSNKVTEKGKYVELRCDPISGHTALYWYRQSLGQGPEFLIYFQGTGAADDSGLPNDRFFAVRPEGSVSTLKIQRTERGDSAVYLCASSLQGGGSDGYTFGSGTRLTVV.